Below, 22 T cell receptor beta chains from the same sample are listed, as sequenced in a study of HIV-infected patients and healthy controls. Roughly three months, about 14 weeks, into antiretroviral therapy, follow-up blood was collected. Whole blood was used without fractionation, so all unsorted peripheral T cells were included. 500 ng RNA was reverse transcribed with alpha and beta constant-region primers. Alpha and beta chain libraries were made separately by chain-specific third strand synthesis with multiplexing indices. TCRdb passed the 5' RACE reads through MiXCR, listing each CDR3 protein once. The data contain approximately 15,000 distinct CDR3 sequences, around 12% of them singletons. The specimen was blood, collected during antiretroviral therapy. Every receptor here comes from an adult with HIV infection. The donor label of this sample is uncertain.

This clonotype was recorded a few times. The J gene is TRBJ2-5, the V gene TRBV7-9, with D perhaps TRBD1 (6 bases). The CDR3 is 14 residues long. Trimming took 5 bases from V and 0 from J, leaving 10 bases between them. The V gene's germline CDR1 is SEHNR and CDR2 FQNEAQ (reference sequence). The CDR3 reads CASSVTGYQETQYF. CDR3 in DNA: TGTGCCAGCAGCGTCACAGGGTACCAAGAGACCCAGTACTTC.

This clonotype showed up many times. The V gene is TRBV5-1, the J gene TRBJ2-7; tentatively, D is TRBD2 (6 bases). Trimming shortened V by 3 bases and J by 3 bases, and 13 bases separated the two germline ends. This CDR3 region has 14 residues. Germline V gives CDR1 SGHRS, CDR2 YFSETQ. In DNA form, the CDR3 reads TGCGCCAGCAGCTCGGCCCGGGAGATCTACGAGCAGTACTTC. Translation gives CASSSAREIYEQYF. The full variable domain, rest sourced from reference TRBV5-1 and TRBJ2-7, is KAGVTQTPRYLIKTRGQQVTLSCSPISGHRSVSWYQQTPGQGLQFLFEYFSETQRNKGNFPGRFSGRQFSNSRSEMNVSTLELGDSALYLCASSSAREIYEQYFGPGTRLTVT.

This clonotype rates as medium-sized (0.01 to 0.1%). The genes are TRBV3-1 and TRBJ2-7, with D unclear. Germline lookup yields CDR1 LGHDT and CDR2 YNNKEL (reference sequence). The CDR3 has 13 amino acids. Trimming left V 2 bases short and J 4 bases short, with 9 bases between. This CDR3 is CASSQRGPYEQYF. CDR3 sequence (DNA): TGTGCCAGCAGCCAAAGAGGACCTTACGAGCAGTACTTC.

This clonotype was seen only a few times. CDR3 loop: CSARQLGQGQYEQYF. CDR3 DNA: TGCAGTGCTAGGCAGTTGGGACAGGGGCAGTACGAGCAGTACTTC. The chain recombines TRBV20-1 with TRBJ2-7, with TRBD1 identical over 10 bases. Germline-derived CDR1 and CDR2 are DFQATT and SNEGSKA (reference sequence). Trimming removed 3 bases from V and 4 bases from J; junction bases left unmatched: 9. The CDR3 totals 15 residues.

This clonotype was observed at least ten times. The V gene is TRBV10-3, the J gene TRBJ2-7, with 7 bases identical to TRBD1. J was trimmed by 6 bases and V by 3 bases; bases with no gene match: 5. Germline assignment: CDR1 ENHRY and CDR2 SYGVKD. This CDR3 has 13 amino acids. CDR3 DNA: TGTGCCATCAGTGACCCGACAGGGCTCGAGCAGTACTTC. It codes for CAISDPTGLEQYF.

The chain joins TRBV7-3 to TRBJ2-5; 11 nucleotides line up with TRBD1. CDR1 SGHTA and CDR2 FQGTGA come from the germline V gene. V lost 3 bases to trimming and J lost 2 bases; unmatched junction nucleotides: 2. There are 15 residues in the CDR3. The CDR3 loop reads CASSFGTGGQETQYF. The CDR3 bases are TGTGCCAGCAGCTTCGGGACAGGGGGGCAAGAGACCCAGTACTTC.

The chain couples TRBV4-2 to TRBJ2-7; TRBD2 agrees at 12 bases. J lost 3 bases, V lost 0 bases, and 6 bases had no gene match. The CDR3 is 17 residues long. Germline CDR1 LGHNA, CDR2 YNFKEQ. CDR3 sequence: CASSQDSLAGGGYEQYF. CDR3 DNA sequence: TGTGCCAGCAGCCAAGATTCCCTAGCGGGGGGGGGCTACGAGCAGTACTTC.

This clonotype has more than one count but fewer than ten. This chain joins TRBV20-1 and TRBJ2-5, with 9 positions matching TRBD2. V was pared by 2 bases and J by 2 bases, with 12 bases of the junction left unmatched. The CDR3 consists of 17 residues. Germline V gene data show CDR1 as DFQATT and CDR2 as SNEGSKA (reference sequence). The DNA of the CDR3 is TGCAGTGCTAGACGGTTTAGCGGGAGTGGATCTCAAGAGACCCAGTACTTC. Translating it yields CSARRFSGSGSQETQYF.

The chain recombines TRBV27 with TRBJ2-7; D possibly matches TRBD1 or TRBD2 (5 bases each). Trimming cost V 1 base and J 3 bases, with 7 bases left between them. Looked up from germline, CDR1 is MNHEY and CDR2 is SMNVEV (reference sequence). CDR3 size: 13 residues. CDR3 coding DNA: TGTGCCAGCAGTTTATGGGGGAACTACGAGCAGTACTTC. It translates to CASSLWGNYEQYF.

Regarding this clonotype: This may arise from a read error, as a much more abundant clone is one base away. This rearrangement joins TRBV7-8 to TRBJ2-3, with 8 bases that match TRBD1. Germline CDR1 and CDR2: SGHVS and FQNEAQ. This CDR3 is built from 15 residues. In nucleotides, the CDR3 is TGTGCCAGCAGCGACAGGGGCCTTAGCACAGATACGCATTATTTT. This gives the protein CASSDRGLSTDTHYF.

This clonotype was observed a handful of times. The chain joins TRBV10-3 to TRBJ2-1, with 8 nucleotides matching TRBD2. J was trimmed by 0 bases and V by 4 bases; bases with no gene match: 11. Per the germline V gene, CDR1 is ENHRY and CDR2 is SYGVKD. This CDR3 has 18 amino acids. CDR3 amino acids: CAISGGAGRGSSYNEQFF. CDR3 coding DNA: TGTGCCATCAGTGGGGGGGCCGGGAGGGGGTCCTCCTACAATGAGCAGTTCTTC.

This clonotype showed up many times. V usage is TRBV6-5 and J usage is TRBJ1-2, with D possibly being TRBD1 (5 bases). Germline V CDR1 and CDR2: MNHEY, SVGAGI. The length of the CDR3 is 15 residues. V lost 2 bases, J lost 4 bases, and 14 bases lay in between. The CDR3 coding sequence is TGTGCCAGCAGTTACAAAGTCGACAGTGTCTATGGCTACACCTTC. As protein: CASSYKVDSVYGYTF.

This clonotype was observed a single time. This could be a read error, since a much larger clone is one nucleotide away. The chain employs TRBV11-2 and TRBJ2-1, with 15 bases fitting TRBD2. CDR3 length: 18 residues. Germline CDR1 reads SGHAT; CDR2 reads FQNNGV. Here the CDR3 reads CASSSRGTSGRNRNEQLF. The CDR3 nucleotides are TGTGCCAGCAGCTCTCGGGGGACTAGCGGGAGGAACAGAAATGAGCAGCTCTTC.

Regarding this clonotype: This clone may be a read error of a much larger clone one base away. This chain links TRBV27 with TRBJ1-4, with no clear D. V was shortened by 1 base and J by 10 bases, with 13 bases between the two germline ends. The CDR3 has 14 residues. Looked up from germline, CDR1 is MNHEY and CDR2 is SMNVEV (reference sequence). The CDR3 nucleotides read TGTGCCAGCAGTTTATATCTTGAAGGTGGAAAACTGTTTTTT. Its translation: CASSLYLEGGKLFF. Full variable domain (missing parts from reference TRBV27 and TRBJ1-4): EAQVTQNPRYLITVTGKKLTVTCSQNMNHEYMSWYRQDPGLGLRQIYYSMNVEVTDKGDVPEGYKVSRKEKRNFPLILESPSPNQTSLYFCASSLYLEGGKLFFGSGTQLSVL.

This clonotype was counted a few times. The chain is built from TRBV13 and TRBJ2-1, with 11 positions matching TRBD1. Germline CDR1 and CDR2: PRHDT and FYEKMQ (reference sequence). The J segment lost 6 bases and the V segment lost 3 bases, leaving 1 base of the junction unmatched. This CDR3 has 14 amino acids. DNA for the CDR3: TGTGCCAGCAGCTTGGGGACAGGGGGCAATGAGCAGTTCTTC. Protein product: CASSLGTGGNEQFF.

This clonotype was counted ten times or more. The chain carries TRBV7-2 and TRBJ2-7; D not certain. The germline V gene encodes CDR1 SGHTA and CDR2 FQGNSA. This CDR3 is built from 11 residues. Trimming took 5 bases from V and 6 from J, leaving 8 bases between them. The CDR3 DNA reads TGTGCCAGCAGCCGGGCCTTCGAGCAGTACTTC. Its protein is CASSRAFEQYF.

In its sample, this clonotype was seen many times. V gene TRBV3-1 combines with J gene TRBJ2-3, with 8 nucleotides matching TRBD2. The CDR3 sequence is 17 residues long. Trimming took 1 base from V and 1 from J; bases not matched to a gene: 7. Germline V CDR1 and CDR2: LGHDT, YNNKEL (reference sequence). The CDR3 bases are TGTGCCAGCAGCCAAGGGTCACCGACTAGCGGCACAGATACGCAGTATTTT. This encodes CASSQGSPTSGTDTQYF.

This clonotype was seen ten or more times. CDR3 protein: CAIEDRATDTQYF. CDR3 DNA: TGTGCCATCGAGGACAGGGCCACAGATACGCAGTATTTT. The chain combines TRBV25-1 with TRBJ2-3, with 8 bases lining up with TRBD1. The germline gives CDR1 MGHDK, CDR2 SYGVNS. With 10 bases clipped from V and 2 bases from J, the junction kept 5 bases outside the gene matches. The CDR3 length is 13 residues.

This clonotype was detected ten times or more. The rearrangement joins TRBV29-1 to TRBJ2-5, with 15 bases identical to TRBD2. The length of the CDR3 is 14 residues. Per germline, CDR1 SQVTM and CDR2 ANQGSEA. CDR3 in amino acids: CSSGGTSGRETQYF. The CDR3 nucleotides are TGCAGTAGTGGGGGGACTAGCGGGAGGGAGACCCAGTACTTC.

This clonotype qualifies as medium-sized. The chain joins TRBV10-3 to TRBJ2-1; D gene unclear. CDR1 ENHRY and CDR2 SYGVKD come from the germline V gene. V dropped 6 bases and J dropped 3 bases, with 15 bases sitting between them. This CDR3 region has 15 residues. CDR3 in DNA: TGTGCCATCAGGCAAGGGATACTTTACTACAATGAGCAGTTCTTC. Protein sequence: CAIRQGILYYNEQFF.

V gene TRBV5-6 combines with J gene TRBJ2-7; 7 bases agree with TRBD1. The germline V gene encodes CDR1 SGHDT and CDR2 YYEEEE. The V gene end was trimmed by 0 bases and the J gene end by 3 bases; junction bases not matched to a gene: 3. The CDR3 is made up of 14 amino acids. CDR3 bases: TGTGCCAGCAGCTTGGGGGACAGAGACTACGAGCAGTACTTC. This encodes CASSLGDRDYEQYF.

V usage is TRBV29-1 and J usage is TRBJ2-5; D is unclear. The V and J ends lost 3 bases and 5 bases respectively, with 13 bases between them. CDR1 is SQVTM, CDR2 ANQGSEA, per germline. The CDR3 loop spans 13 amino acids. This CDR3 is CSVEASRAETQYF. CDR3 DNA sequence: TGCAGCGTTGAGGCCAGCCGCGCGGAGACCCAGTACTTC.